This is a list of T cell receptor beta chains from one sample in a study of shared clonotypes between healthy human individuals. Method: immunoSEQ multiplex PCR; TCRdb's copy keeps in-frame clones and lacks some. The sample records about 480,000 clones, nearly 80% being singletons. The sequenced material came from PBMCs. The receptors were gathered from a woman between 40 and 55 years old in good health. Some clones in this sample may be carry-over from other donors' samples. Each CDR3 is given with its conserved first and last residue. Fields, in order: CDR3 DNA, CDR3 protein, clone size, V gene, D gene, J gene. The D gene is left open where the match is weak. Size is stated for part of the rows, as once, few or many counts, or as a class when the clone is expanded.

TGTGCCAGCAGTACCACAGGGTTCGAAGAGACCCAGTACTTC	CASSTTGFEETQYF	-	TRBV6-1	-	TRBJ2-5
TGTGCCAGCAGTCCGAGCGGCCAGGGCGGGTACAATGAGCAGTTCTTC	CASSPSGQGGYNEQFF	-	TRBV28	-	TRBJ2-1
TGTGCCAGCTCACCTGGGCGGGGGTCAGATACGCAGTATTTT	CASSPGRGSDTQYF	-	TRBV18	TRBD2	TRBJ2-3
TGTGCCATCAGTGAGGCAGGGGCAGATACGCAGTATTTT	CAISEAGADTQYF	-	TRBV10-3	-	TRBJ2-3
TGTGCCAGCAGCCCCCAAGGACTAGCGGGGCACACAGATACGCAGTATTTT	CASSPQGLAGHTDTQYF	-	TRBV11-2	TRBD2	TRBJ2-3
TGTGCCAGCAGCTTAAAAAGGGGCGATACGCAGTATTTT	CASSLKRGDTQYF	few	TRBV13	-	TRBJ2-3
TGTGCCAGCAGGAGGGACAGCTATGGCTACACCTTC	CASRRDSYGYTF	-	TRBV28	TRBD1	TRBJ1-2
TGTGCCTGGAGTGTATCCGGGAGGACCTCCTACAATGAGCAGTTCTTC	CAWSVSGRTSYNEQFF	-	TRBV30	TRBD2	TRBJ2-1
TGTGCCAGCAGCCAAGTCTGGACTAGCGGGGGCGATGAGCAGTTCTTC	CASSQVWTSGGDEQFF	-	TRBV4-2	TRBD2	TRBJ2-1
TGTGCCAGTAGTTATCAAATGGACCAGGGGCAGTTCTTC	CASSYQMDQGQFF	-	TRBV19	-	TRBJ2-1
TGTGCCAGCAGCCTTGTGGGGGGCTACGAGCAGTACTTC	CASSLVGGYEQYF	medium-sized	TRBV6-5	-	TRBJ2-7
TGTGCCAGCAGTTCCACGGGTGGACCTGGAAACACCATATATTTT	CASSSTGGPGNTIYF	-	TRBV6-5	-	TRBJ1-3
TGTGCCAGCAGCTTAACTAGCGGGAGTCCAGATACGCAGTATTTT	CASSLTSGSPDTQYF	-	TRBV11-2	TRBD2	TRBJ2-3
TGTGCCAGCAGCAAGGGACTAGCGGGAGGGCTAACCGGGGAGCTGTTTTTT	CASSKGLAGGLTGELFF	-	TRBV7-6	TRBD2	TRBJ2-2
TGTGCCATCAGTGAGCCGAAGGACAGCCCCTACGAGCAGTACTTC	CAISEPKDSPYEQYF	-	TRBV10-3	-	TRBJ2-7
TGTGCCAGCTCACCATCGGTAGGCGATACGCAGTATTTT	CASSPSVGDTQYF	-	TRBV18	-	TRBJ2-3
TGCAGCGTTGGAACTAGCGGCCCGCCGCCCGGGGAGCTGTTTTTT	CSVGTSGPPPGELFF	-	TRBV29-1	TRBD2	TRBJ2-2
TGTGCCAGTCGACTACAGGGTACCACCGGGGAGCTGTTTTTT	CASRLQGTTGELFF	-	TRBV19	-	TRBJ2-2
TGTGCCAGCAGTGAAATGGGGGGCTACTATGGCTACACCTTC	CASSEMGGYYGYTF	-	TRBV6-1	-	TRBJ1-2
TGTGCCAGCAGCCACTTACGGACAGGTGAAACCTACGAGCAGTACTTC	CASSHLRTGETYEQYF	once	TRBV4-2	TRBD1	TRBJ2-7
TGTGCCAGCAGTGAAGAACAAGCGTCAGGCTACACCTTC	CASSEEQASGYTF	-	TRBV2	-	TRBJ1-2
TGTGCCAGCAGTTCCACCCACGGGGGCGGGAGGGCCCGTAATGAGCAGTTCTTC	CASSSTHGGGRARNEQFF	-	TRBV27	TRBD2	TRBJ2-1
TGTGCCAGCAACACAGGTTTCAATCAGCCCCAGCATTTT	CASNTGFNQPQHF	-	TRBV6-5	-	TRBJ1-5
TGTGCCAGTAGTAAGCGCCGGGACAGGGGACACGAGCAGTACTTC	CASSKRRDRGHEQYF	-	TRBV19	TRBD1	TRBJ2-7
TGTGCCAGCAGCACCGGGACAGGGGTAGAGACCCAGTACTTC	CASSTGTGVETQYF	few	TRBV7-7	TRBD1	TRBJ2-5
TGTGCCAGCAGTTTCCTAACGACGGGAAACTATGGCTACACCTTC	CASSFLTTGNYGYTF	few	TRBV27	-	TRBJ1-2
TGTGCCAGCAGCGCGTTGCCGATGCTAACAGATACGCAGTATTTT	CASSALPMLTDTQYF	-	TRBV9	-	TRBJ2-3
TGTGCCAGCAGCTTGTCGTCTACCCGCGGAGATACGCAGTATTTT	CASSLSSTRGDTQYF	-	TRBV5-4	-	TRBJ2-3
TGCAGCTTTTACTTCGGGGTGAACACTGAAGCTTTCTTT	CSFYFGVNTEAFF	-	TRBV29-1	-	TRBJ1-1
TGTGCCAGCAGCCAAGATAGTAGGACAGGACAAGAGACCCAGTACTTC	CASSQDSRTGQETQYF	-	TRBV4-2	TRBD1	TRBJ2-5
TGTGCCAGCTCAGCACTACAGGGCGTCGAGGAGGAAGCTTTCTTT	CASSALQGVEEEAFF	few	TRBV18	-	TRBJ1-1
TGTGCCAGCAGCTTAGATACAGGGGGGTATACAGATACGCAGTATTTT	CASSLDTGGYTDTQYF	-	TRBV11-2	TRBD1	TRBJ2-3
TGTGCCAGCAGTCTCAACCCCCGCCTCGGGACTGAAGCTTTCTTT	CASSLNPRLGTEAFF	-	TRBV27	-	TRBJ1-1
TGTGCCAGCAGTTTACCACATTCCCCCTACGAGCAGTACTTC	CASSLPHSPYEQYF	-	TRBV28	-	TRBJ2-7
TGTGCCAGCAGCTCCAGCGGGTGGGGGAGAAGGGCCTACGAGCAGTACTTC	CASSSSGWGRRAYEQYF	few	TRBV7-2	-	TRBJ2-7
TGCGCCAGCAGCCAAGATTCCCTAGCGGGAGGACGCGCGGAGACCCAGTACTTC	CASSQDSLAGGRAETQYF	-	TRBV4-1	TRBD2	TRBJ2-5
TGCGCCAGCAGTGAGTCGCGGCTAGCGGCGGGGTACAATGAGCAGTTCTTC	CASSESRLAAGYNEQFF	-	TRBV10-2	TRBD2	TRBJ2-1
TGTGCCAGCAGCGTAAGCCCAGGCTACGAGCAGTACTTC	CASSVSPGYEQYF	-	TRBV11-2	-	TRBJ2-7
TGTGCCAGCAGCCTAGCGGGGACAGGGAACACCGGGGAGCTGTTTTTT	CASSLAGTGNTGELFF	-	TRBV28	-	TRBJ2-2
TGCGCCAGCAGCCATTCTACCTACAGGGGGTCAGATACGCAGTATTTT	CASSHSTYRGSDTQYF	-	TRBV4-1	TRBD1	TRBJ2-3
TGTGCCAGTAGCGATCCGGGAGAGGGCTATGGCTACACCTTC	CASSDPGEGYGYTF	-	TRBV19	-	TRBJ1-2
TGTGCCAGCAGCTTAGGGACACCCTACGAGCAGTACTTC	CASSLGTPYEQYF	-	TRBV7-9	-	TRBJ2-7